These 10 T cell receptor beta chains were all obtained from the same sample, sequenced in a study of cytomegalovirus exposure and HLA in healthy donors. The PCR contained 60 Vbeta and 13 Jbeta primers. TCRdb keeps only in-frame clones here, not all; method: immunoSEQ multiplex PCR. The sample yields some 150,000 clones, roughly 77% seen once. The sequencing input was PBMCs. These receptors were obtained from a man aged 25 to 45 in good health and CMV-seropositive.

The V call is TRBV28, the J call TRBJ1-4; 8 bases agree with TRBD1. Per germline, CDR1 MDHEN and CDR2 SYDVKM. The trim removed 4 bases at V and 4 bases at J, leaving 8 bases unmatched. This CDR3 is 16 amino acids long. This CDR3 reads CASSSPTGEVNEKLFF. The CDR3 region has the DNA TGTGCCAGCAGTTCACCGACAGGGGAGGTTAATGAAAAACTGTTTTTT. Together with reference TRBV28 and TRBJ1-4, the CDR3 gives the full variable domain: DVKVTQSSRYLVKRTGEKVFLECVQDMDHENMFWYRQDPGLGLRLIYFSYDVKMKEKGDIPEGYSVSREKKERFSLILESASTNQTSMYLCASSSPTGEVNEKLFFGSGTQLSVL.

The J gene is TRBJ2-7, the V gene TRBV11-3; 7 positions match TRBD2. Germline values: CDR1 SGHNT, CDR2 YENEEA. Trimming at V came to 4 bases and at J to 3 bases, leaving 3 bases not matched to a gene. CDR3 length: 13 amino acids. CDR3 loop: CASSSRGDYEQYF. In DNA, the CDR3 is TGTGCCAGCAGCTCACGGGGGGACTACGAGCAGTACTTC.

Regarding this clone: A read error may produce the germline difference seen at one junction end. The chain is built from TRBV27 and TRBJ2-7; weak D call: TRBD1 (6 bases). This CDR3 region has 14 residues. From germline, CDR1 is MNHEY and CDR2 SMNVEV (reference sequence). CDR3 in DNA: TGTGCCAGCAGTTTAATACAGGGATCCTCCGAGCAGTACTTC. Protein: CASSLIQGSSEQYF.

The chain employs TRBV5-6 and TRBJ1-1; 9 nucleotides agree with TRBD1. CDR3 length: 14 residues. J was trimmed by 5 bases and V by 4 bases; bases with no gene match: 6. Germline-derived CDR1 and CDR2 are SGHDT and YYEEEE. As DNA, the CDR3 is TGTGCCAGCAGCCTGGGACAGGGATATACTGAAGCTTTCTTT. It specifies CASSLGQGYTEAFF. The full variable domain, rest sourced from reference TRBV5-6 and TRBJ1-1, is DAGVTQSPTHLIKTRGQQVTLRCSPKSGHDTVSWYQQALGQGPQFIFQYYEEEERQRGNFPDRFSGHQFPNYSSELNVNALLLGDSALYLCASSLGQGYTEAFFGQGTRLTVV.

The V and J genes are TRBV7-3 and TRBJ2-5; 12 bases are shared with TRBD2. CDR1 and CDR2 from the germline V gene are SGHTA and FQGTGA. V was clipped by 5 bases and J by 4 bases; unmatched bases: 5. The CDR3 runs 15 residues. The CDR3 DNA sequence: TGTGCCAGCAGCCCTAGCGGGGGGGCCCTAGAGACCCAGTACTTC. This sequence encodes CASSPSGGALETQYF.

V is TRBV19 and J is TRBJ1-1; tentative D call: TRBD1 (5 bases). The CDR3 extends over 13 amino acids. The V end lost 5 bases, the J end lost 1 base, and 8 bases lay between the germline ends. Germline-derived CDR1 and CDR2 are LNHDA and SQIVND (reference sequence). The CDR3 coding sequence is TGTGCCAGTAGTCCCACAGGGAACACTGAAGCTTTCTTT. Amino acids: CASSPTGNTEAFF.

The J gene is TRBJ1-6, the V gene TRBV30, with unresolved D. CDR1 and CDR2 (germline): GTSNPN, SVGIG (reference sequence). V was trimmed by 2 bases and J by 5 bases, leaving 7 bases between them. The CDR3 totals 13 residues. The CDR3 is CAWSLQNNSPLHF. The CDR3 nucleotides are TGTGCCTGGAGTCTCCAGAATAATTCACCCCTCCACTTT.

The table lists this clone with a few counts. This chain joins TRBV28 and TRBJ1-5, with D maybe TRBD1 (5 bases). Trimming took off 2 bases at V and 7 bases at J, with 12 bases between the two ends. This CDR3 contains 14 residues. CDR1 MDHEN and CDR2 SYDVKM come from the germline V gene. The CDR3 bases are TGTGCCAGCAGTTTAGTCAGGGTAAACCAGCCCCAGCATTTT. It specifies CASSLVRVNQPQHF.

This chain uses TRBV5-6 with TRBJ1-2; perhaps TRBD1 as D (5 bases). In germline, CDR1 is SGHDT, CDR2 YYEEEE. The ends were cut back, 4 bases at V and 5 bases at J, with 15 bases in the middle. The CDR3 is made up of 14 amino acids. In DNA, the CDR3 is TGTGCCAGCAGCAAACTTGACAGTGCTTATGGCTACACCTTC. This codes for CASSKLDSAYGYTF.

The rearrangement links TRBV6-1 to TRBJ2-7, with TRBD1 matching 8 bases. With 6 bases clipped from V and 3 bases from J, the junction kept 4 bases outside the gene matches. CDR1 is MNHNS and CDR2 is SASEGT in the germline V gene. This CDR3 contains 13 residues. As DNA, the CDR3 is TGTGCCAGCAGCCGGACAGGGAACTACGAGCAGTACTTC. Its translation: CASSRTGNYEQYF.